The entry below describes one TCR beta chain. The target antigen is unknown. Germline V lookup: CDR1 SGHDN, CDR2 FVKESK. The CDR3 has 18 residues. V dropped 3 bases and J dropped 5; count of bases not matched to a gene: 16. The entry originates in a study of T cell responses to AZD1222 COVID-19 vaccine. Study in general: Second doses at about 4 or about 12 weeks were pooled. Study-level findings and limits: Nearly half of spike-specific TCRs reportedly target variant regions that are unmutated in the B.1.351 and B.1.1.7 variants. Recipients of AZD1222 seropositive at baseline numbered only five or six. Donors were chiefly white British, with a greater number of females, and clonal diversity was perhaps underestimated.

Some clones are missing from TCRdb's copy, which holds only in-frame ones; the method was immunoSEQ multiplex PCR. The sample shows 90,000 to 150,000 clones, about nine tenths of them seen only once. The clonotype was recovered from an adult in good health. The V and J genes are TRBV14 and TRBJ1-5; TRBD1 matches 7 bases. The source material was peripheral blood, sampled on day 0 of AZD1222 vaccination. The CDR3 loop is CASSHPDWRGRRDQPQHF. CDR3 nucleotides: TGTGCCAGCAGCCACCCCGATTGGAGGGGGCGAAGGGATCAGCCCCAGCATTTT.